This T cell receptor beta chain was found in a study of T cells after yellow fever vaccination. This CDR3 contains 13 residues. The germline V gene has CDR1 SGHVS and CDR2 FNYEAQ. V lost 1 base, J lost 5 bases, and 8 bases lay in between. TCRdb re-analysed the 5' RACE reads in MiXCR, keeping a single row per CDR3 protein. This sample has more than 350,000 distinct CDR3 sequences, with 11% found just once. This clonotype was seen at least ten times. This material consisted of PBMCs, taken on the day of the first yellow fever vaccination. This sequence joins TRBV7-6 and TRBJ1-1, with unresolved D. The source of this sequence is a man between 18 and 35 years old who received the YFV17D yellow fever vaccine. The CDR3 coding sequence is TGTGCCAGCAGCTTAGGGCGTCAGACTGAAGCTTTCTTT. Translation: CASSLGRQTEAFF. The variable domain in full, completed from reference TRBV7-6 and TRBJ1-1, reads GAGVSQSPRYKVTKRGQDVALRCDPISGHVSLYWYRQALGQGPEFLTYFNYEAQQDKSGLPNDRFSAERPEGSISTLTIQRTEQRDSAMYRCASSLGRQTEAFFGQGTRLTVV.